The sequence of this TCR beta chain was determined in a study of CD4 and CD8 cells across lung adenocarcinoma regions. V was pared by 2 bases and J by 0 bases, with 11 bases between. Germline lookup yields CDR1 WNHNN and CDR2 SYGVQD (reference sequence). The CDR3 length is 15 residues. This clonotype was found a few times. TCRdb re-derived calls from the PCR reads in MiXCR, one entry per CDR3 protein. The data contain about 3,100 distinct CDR3 sequences, more than 35% of them singletons. Donors had localized lung adenocarcinoma, a non-small cell lung cancer. This TCR was recovered from a male donor with lung adenocarcinoma. The CD4 and CD8 labels of this study may be unreliable. Material for sequencing was CD8+ T cells from the center of a lung tumor. The gene calls are TRBV10-1 and TRBJ2-7; TRBD2 might be the D (5 bases). The CDR3 spells CASSEGSFSSYEQYF. The CDR3 nucleotides read TGCGCCAGCAGTGAGGGGAGTTTCAGCTCCTACGAGCAGTACTTC.